These T cell receptor beta chains were read from a single sample in a study of shared clonotypes between healthy human individuals. Assay: immunoSEQ multiplex PCR; the TCRdb copy retains only in-frame clones and omits some. Here the sample spans about 1.5 million clones, approximately 96% being singletons. Specimen: naive CD4+ T cells sorted from blood. Receptor source: a man younger than 45 in good health. Each CDR3 is given with its conserved first and last residue. Fields, in order: V gene, J gene, D gene, clone size, CDR3 protein, CDR3 DNA. A D gene is named only where the DNA matches it firmly. Only part of the rows carry a size: once, few, many, or a class if the clone is expanded.

TRBV29-1	TRBJ2-7	TRBD2	.	CSVEDRASGIYEQYF	TGCAGCGTTGAAGATCGGGCTAGCGGCATTTACGAGCAGTACTTC
TRBV7-5	TRBJ1-3	.	.	CARSSAVGATGNTIYF	TGTGCCAGAAGCTCGGCCGTAGGGGCTACTGGAAACACCATATATTTT
TRBV2	TRBJ1-4	.	few	CASSNGQSNEKLFF	TGTGCCAGCAGTAATGGGCAGAGTAATGAAAAACTGTTTTTT
TRBV28	TRBJ2-7	.	.	CASSPPGQILGEQYF	TGTGCCAGCAGTCCGCCCGGACAGATACTCGGGGAGCAGTACTTC
TRBV29-1	TRBJ1-2	.	.	CSAGGGYFYGYTF	TGCAGCGCCGGCGGGGGGTACTTCTATGGCTACACCTTC
TRBV5-4	TRBJ2-5	.	.	CASSLGTGKETQYF	TGTGCCAGCAGCTTGGGCACGGGAAAAGAGACCCAGTACTTC
TRBV10-3	TRBJ2-3	.	.	CAISLSTDTQYF	TGTGCCATCAGCCTCAGCACAGATACGCAGTATTTT
TRBV7-2	TRBJ2-7	.	.	CASSLLGLASSYEQYF	TGTGCCAGCAGCTTACTAGGGCTAGCGAGCTCCTACGAGCAGTACTTC
TRBV5-4	TRBJ2-7	.	.	CASSQGPGRSYEQYF	TGTGCCAGCAGCCAGGGACCGGGTAGGTCCTACGAGCAGTACTTC
TRBV5-1	TRBJ1-1	TRBD1	.	CASRIDRANTEAFF	TGCGCCAGCAGAATCGACAGGGCGAACACTGAAGCTTTCTTT
TRBV7-9	TRBJ2-3	TRBD2	.	CASSLRWTSGSTADTQYF	TGTGCCAGCAGCTTAAGGTGGACTAGCGGGAGTACCGCAGATACGCAGTATTTT
TRBV28	TRBJ1-4	.	.	CAIAGDGAPNEKLFF	TGTGCCATAGCAGGGGATGGAGCCCCTAATGAAAAACTGTTTTTT
TRBV28	TRBJ1-2	.	.	CASTTSTPRDYTF	TGTGCCAGCACCACTTCTACCCCGAGGGACTACACCTTC